These 29 T cell receptor beta chains were sequenced from one sample in a study of blood T cell repertoires in COVID-19. This table comes from immunoSEQ multiplex PCR, and its TCRdb copy is limited to in-frame clones, with some not included. Found here are around 89,000 clones, approximately 89% of them singletons; the top ten hold under 0.6%. The sample comprised peripheral blood. Receptors originate from a man aged 55 to 70 with acute or convalescent COVID-19.

The chain couples TRBV24-1 to TRBJ2-1, with 10 bases that match TRBD2. Trimming cost V 4 bases and J 2 bases; bases outside gene matches: 7. CDR1 and CDR2 from the germline V gene are KGHDR and SFDVKD. The CDR3 runs 17 residues. The CDR3: CATSDSTSGPTYNEQFF. The DNA for the CDR3 is TGTGCCACCAGTGACTCGACTAGCGGGCCGACCTACAATGAGCAGTTCTTC.

The chain combines TRBV27 with TRBJ1-5; no clear D. V lost 4 bases to trimming and J lost 9 bases, with 4 bases between them. The CDR3 has 10 residues. CDR1 and CDR2 (germline): MNHEY, SMNVEV (reference sequence). DNA for the CDR3: TGTGCCAGCAGTTACGGGCCCCAGCATTTT. Protein product: CASSYGPQHF.

The rearrangement uses TRBV5-1 and TRBJ2-1, with 10 positions matching TRBD2. J lost 0 bases, V lost 4 bases, and 10 bases had no gene match. The length of the CDR3 is 18 residues. Germline-derived CDR1 and CDR2 are SGHRS and YFSETQ. As DNA, the CDR3 is TGCGCCAGCAGCAAGGGACTAGCGCAAACTAGCTCCTACAATGAGCAGTTCTTC. Protein: CASSKGLAQTSSYNEQFF.

CDR3 region: CASSVGSESEQYF. As DNA, the CDR3 is TGTGCCAGCAGCGTAGGTTCCGAGTCCGAGCAGTACTTC. The rearrangement links TRBV9 to TRBJ2-7; D remains ambiguous. Germline lookup yields CDR1 SGDLS and CDR2 YYNGEE. Trimming removed 0 bases from V and 6 bases from J, with 10 bases in between. The CDR3 is 13 residues long.

This clone was picked up a small number of times. V and J are TRBV6-6 and TRBJ1-2; 10 positions agree with TRBD1. The CDR3 contains 16 residues. Per germline, CDR1 MNHNY and CDR2 SVGAGI (reference sequence). J gave up 4 bases and V 1 base, and 6 bases lay outside the gene matches. The CDR3 protein is CASSYLGQGESYGYTF. CDR3 DNA: TGTGCCAGCAGTTACTTAGGACAGGGGGAGAGCTATGGCTACACCTTC.

This chain uses TRBV12-3 or TRBV12-4 with TRBJ1-1; TRBD1 matches 8 bases. The CDR3 runs to 13 residues. With 3 bases clipped from V and 12 bases from J, the junction kept 9 bases outside the gene matches. CDR3 residues: CASSFGLDRATFF. CDR3 in DNA: TGTGCCAGCAGTTTTGGCCTGGACAGGGCAACTTTCTTT.

The chain has TRBV11-2 and TRBJ1-3; the D is unclear. Germline assignment: CDR1 SGHAT and CDR2 FQNNGV. The CDR3 has 14 residues. V gave up 4 bases and J gave up 0 bases, with 7 bases separating them. For the CDR3, the DNA is TGTGCCAGCAGCTCCTCCCGCTCTGGAAACACCATATATTTT. It is translated as CASSSSRSGNTIYF.

The chain combines TRBV3-1 (or the pseudogene TRBV3-2) with TRBJ1-2; 10 bases are a match to TRBD1. V was clipped by 4 bases and J by 8 bases; unmatched bases: 7. The germline V gene has CDR1 LGHDT and CDR2 YNNKEL (reference sequence). The CDR3 consists of 14 residues. CDR3 DNA: TGTGCCAGCAGCCCGGGACAGGGGAGGTCGGGCTACACCTTC. Translating gives CASSPGQGRSGYTF.

The rearrangement joins TRBV28 to TRBJ1-2, with D possibly TRBD1 on 6 matching bases. The V gene's germline CDR1 is MDHEN and CDR2 SYDVKM. Trimming removed 8 bases from V and 7 bases from J, with 20 bases in between. The CDR3 totals 14 residues. The CDR3, as DNA: TGTGCCAGCGGCATACAGGGCTTAAGTAGTGGCTACACCTTC. This encodes CASGIQGLSSGYTF.

This sequence joins TRBV11-2 and TRBJ2-1, with D perhaps TRBD2 (6 bases). V lost 1 base, J lost 9 bases, and 22 bases lay in between. The length of the CDR3 is 17 residues. Germline CDR1 SGHAT, CDR2 FQNNGV. CDR3 DNA: TGTGCCAGCAGCTTAGCGGCTGGCGGTTCGGGTAGCGGTGAGCAGTTCTTC. This codes for CASSLAAGGSGSGEQFF.

This chain uses TRBV5-6 with TRBJ2-2, with D tentatively TRBD1 (6 bases). The germline CDR1 and CDR2 sequences are SGHDT and YYEEEE. V gave up 4 bases and J gave up 4 bases, with 11 bases separating them. The CDR3 spans 14 residues. CDR3 sequence reads: CASSQGMSTGELFF. DNA of the CDR3: TGTGCCAGCAGCCAGGGGATGAGCACCGGGGAGCTGTTTTTT.

The chain links TRBV19 to TRBJ2-2; possible D gene TRBD1, 6 bases. The CDR3 is made up of 16 amino acids. Germline assignment: CDR1 LNHDA and CDR2 SQIVND (reference sequence). Trimming stripped 7 bases from V and 5 bases from J, with 20 bases between. The chain's CDR3 is CASTKSRDTKTGELFF. The CDR3 DNA reads as TGTGCCAGTACCAAATCTCGGGACACAAAGACCGGGGAGCTGTTTTTT.

The chain employs TRBV3-1 (or the pseudogene TRBV3-2) and TRBJ2-5; the D gene is possibly TRBD2 (5 bases). The V and J ends lost 2 bases and 10 bases respectively, with 11 bases between them. The V gene's germline CDR1 is LGHDT and CDR2 YNNKEL (reference sequence). This CDR3 spans 12 amino acids. The CDR3 nucleotides are TGTGCCAGCAGCCAATTTTTGGGAGACCAGTACTTC. This sequence encodes CASSQFLGDQYF.

V usage is TRBV12-3 or TRBV12-4 and J usage is TRBJ1-1; the match to TRBD1 covers 8 bases. The CDR3 has 12 amino acids. Trimming cost V 5 bases and J 11 bases; bases outside gene matches: 7. The CDR3 DNA reads TGTGCCAGCAGTCTAGGACAGGGCTTTGCTTTCTTT. Translated: CASSLGQGFAFF.

V gene TRBV30 combines with J gene TRBJ2-3; possible D gene TRBD2, 7 bases. The CDR3 sequence is 14 residues long. The V and J ends lost 4 bases and 0 bases respectively, with 11 bases between them. Germline assignment: CDR1 GTSNPN and CDR2 SVGIG (reference sequence). CDR3 sequence reads: CAWTGGGSTDTQYF. DNA of the CDR3: TGTGCCTGGACGGGGGGCGGGAGCACAGATACGCAGTATTTT.

The chain uses TRBV6-5 and TRBJ2-2, with a weak D call TRBD1 (5 bases). This CDR3 contains 15 residues. Trimming took 0 bases from V and 6 from J, leaving 11 bases between them. Germline CDR1 and CDR2: MNHEY and SVGAGI. The CDR3 loop reads CASSYSTVNAGELFF. CDR3 nucleotides: TGTGCCAGCAGTTACTCGACAGTTAATGCCGGGGAGCTGTTTTTT.

The CDR3 spells CASSLWDRGLQPQHF. CDR3 DNA sequence: TGTGCCAGCAGCTTGTGGGACAGGGGATTGCAGCCCCAGCATTTT. The chain combines TRBV11-3 with TRBJ1-5, with 10 bases aligning to TRBD1. Germline V gene lookup returns CDR1 SGHNT and CDR2 YENEEA. The CDR3 consists of 15 residues. Trimming at V came to 3 bases and at J to 7 bases, leaving 6 bases not matched to a gene.

The chain has TRBV3-1 (or the pseudogene TRBV3-2) and TRBJ2-7; a weak D match, TRBD2 (5 bases). Germline V lookup: CDR1 LGHDT, CDR2 YNNKEL (reference sequence). Trimming pared 0 bases from V and 0 bases from J, leaving 15 bases between. This CDR3 spans 17 amino acids. The CDR3 reads CASSQEGAFRPSYEQYF. DNA of the CDR3: TGTGCCAGCAGCCAAGAGGGAGCCTTCAGACCCTCCTACGAGCAGTACTTC.

V is TRBV5-1 and J is TRBJ1-1; D gene ambiguous. The CDR3 has 17 amino acids. CDR1 SGHRS and CDR2 YFSETQ come from the germline V gene. V lost 0 bases and J 1 base, leaving 16 bases between the germline ends. In DNA, the CDR3 is TGCGCCAGCAGCTTGGGGCGGCAACGGTTGACGAACACTGAAGCTTTCTTT. Residues: CASSLGRQRLTNTEAFF.

The chain combines TRBV5-1 with TRBJ2-1, with TRBD2 matching 12 bases. Per the germline V gene, CDR1 is SGHRS and CDR2 is YFSETQ. V was clipped by 3 bases and J by 5 bases; unmatched bases: 6. The CDR3 runs to 16 residues. CDR3 residues: CASSSPSGRADNEQFF. In DNA form, the CDR3 reads TGCGCCAGCAGCTCCCCTAGCGGGAGGGCCGACAATGAGCAGTTCTTC. The full variable domain, with the rest looked up from reference TRBV5-1 and TRBJ2-1, is KAGVTQTPRYLIKTRGQQVTLSCSPISGHRSVSWYQQTPGQGLQFLFEYFSETQRNKGNFPGRFSGRQFSNSRSEMNVSTLELGDSALYLCASSSPSGRADNEQFFGPGTRLTVL.

This clone came up a few times. This chain joins TRBV5-1 and TRBJ2-1; 10 nucleotides match TRBD2. J gave up 5 bases and V 3 bases, and 5 bases lay outside the gene matches. Germline-derived CDR1 and CDR2 are SGHRS and YFSETQ. CDR3 length: 15 amino acids. The CDR3: CASSWSGGADNEQFF. The DNA of the CDR3 is TGCGCCAGCAGCTGGAGCGGGGGGGCTGACAATGAGCAGTTCTTC.

As DNA, the CDR3 is TGTGCCAGCAGCCTGGGACAGGGACAAGTGTTTACTCAGCCCCAGCATTTT. This gives the protein CASSLGQGQVFTQPQHF. The chain combines TRBV5-8 with TRBJ1-5; 9 bases are a match to TRBD1. The CDR3 sequence is 17 residues long. The germline V gene encodes CDR1 SGHTS and CDR2 YDEGEE. Germline trimming cut 4 bases from V and 6 bases from J; bases unmatched to any gene: 14.

This chain links TRBV5-6 with TRBJ2-7, with a weak D call TRBD1 (6 bases). Per the germline V gene, CDR1 is SGHDT and CDR2 is YYEEEE. Trimming removed 5 bases at V and 5 bases at J, with 14 bases between. CDR3 length equals 13 residues. The CDR3 is CASRLQGGHEQYF. Written as DNA, the CDR3 is TGTGCCAGCAGGCTACAGGGTGGGCACGAGCAGTACTTC.

The chain recombines TRBV24-1 with TRBJ2-2; 9 bases line up with TRBD1. The ends lost 4 bases at V and 2 bases at J; junction bases unmatched: 1. The CDR3 length is 15 residues. The V gene's germline CDR1 is KGHDR and CDR2 SFDVKD. In DNA, the CDR3 is TGTGCCACCAGTGAACAGGGGGCTAACACCGGGGAGCTGTTTTTT. Its translation: CATSEQGANTGELFF.

This clone was counted only a few times. The chain links TRBV5-6 to TRBJ1-1, with D tentatively TRBD1 (6 bases). Germline V gene sequence: CDR1 SGHDT, CDR2 YYEEEE. This CDR3 is 17 amino acids long. The V end was cut by 1 base, the J end by 0 bases, with 16 bases between. CDR3 nucleotides: TGTGCCAGCAGCTTGAGGGTTAACAGGGCCCTGAACACTGAAGCTTTCTTT. This sequence encodes CASSLRVNRALNTEAFF. Full variable domain (remainder filled in from reference TRBV5-6 and TRBJ1-1): DAGVTQSPTHLIKTRGQQVTLRCSPKSGHDTVSWYQQALGQGPQFIFQYYEEEERQRGNFPDRFSGHQFPNYSSELNVNALLLGDSALYLCASSLRVNRALNTEAFFGQGTRLTVV.

The rearrangement links TRBV15 to TRBJ2-1; 10 bases agree with TRBD2. The V gene end was trimmed by 2 bases and the J gene end by 4 bases; junction bases not matched to a gene: 8. The germline CDR1 and CDR2 sequences are LNHNV and YYDKDF (reference sequence). The CDR3 covers 17 residues. As DNA, the CDR3 is TGTGCCACCAGCAGATTCCTCACTAGCGGGATGTACAATGAGCAGTTCTTC. It specifies CATSRFLTSGMYNEQFF.

This chain uses TRBV24-1 with TRBJ1-5; tentatively, D is TRBD1 (5 bases). Germline V gives CDR1 KGHDR, CDR2 SFDVKD. The CDR3 is made up of 13 amino acids. V was pared by 3 bases and J by 5 bases, with 7 bases between. This CDR3 reads CATSDRRDQPQHF. In nucleotides, the CDR3 is TGTGCCACCAGTGATCGCAGGGATCAGCCCCAGCATTTT.

The V call is TRBV6-1, the J call TRBJ2-7; possibly TRBD1 for D (5 bases). Germline loops: CDR1 MNHNS, CDR2 SASEGT. V lost 1 base and J lost 2, with 12 bases in between. CDR3 length: 15 amino acids. The CDR3 protein is CASSEGWGRTYEQYF. CDR3 in DNA: TGTGCCAGCAGTGAAGGTTGGGGCCGGACCTACGAGCAGTACTTC.

The chain links TRBV30 to TRBJ1-2, with 9 bases that match TRBD1. V lost 5 bases to trimming and J lost 8 bases; unmatched junction nucleotides: 12. The length of the CDR3 is 14 residues. Per the germline V gene, CDR1 is GTSNPN and CDR2 is SVGIG (reference sequence). The CDR3 protein is CAWSSGQGYKGYTF. For the CDR3, the DNA is TGTGCCTGGTCCTCCGGACAGGGGTACAAGGGCTACACCTTC.